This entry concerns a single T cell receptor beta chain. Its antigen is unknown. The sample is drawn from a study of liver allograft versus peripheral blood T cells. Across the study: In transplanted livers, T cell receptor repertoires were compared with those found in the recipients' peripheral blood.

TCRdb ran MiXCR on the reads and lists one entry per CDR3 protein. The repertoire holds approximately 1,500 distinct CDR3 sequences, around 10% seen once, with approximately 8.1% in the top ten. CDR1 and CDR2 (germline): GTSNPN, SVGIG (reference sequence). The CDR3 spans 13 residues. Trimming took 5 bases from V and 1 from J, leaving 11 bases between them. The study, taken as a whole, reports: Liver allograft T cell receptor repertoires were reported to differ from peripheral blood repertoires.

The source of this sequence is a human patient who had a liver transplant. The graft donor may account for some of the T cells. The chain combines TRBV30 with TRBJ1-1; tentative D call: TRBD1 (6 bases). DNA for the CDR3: TGTGCCTGGTCAAGGGGGGGGAACACTGAAGCTTTCTTT. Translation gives CAWSRGGNTEAFF.